The clone carrying this T cell receptor beta chain was counted many times. The CDR3 has 15 amino acids. From germline, CDR1 is DFQATT and CDR2 SNEGSKA (reference sequence). Trimming took 0 bases from V and 7 from J; bases not matched to a gene: 8. The cDNA was synthesized by 5'RACE incorporating 10-nucleotide random UMIs. A single run covered 15-18 subjects with over 200 million TCR-beta sequences. TCRdb independently ran MiXCR on the 5' RACE reads; one entry per CDR3 protein. The sample yields 50,000 or so distinct CDR3 sequences, 16% seen once. The record originates from a study of neurological immune-mediated disorders.

This TCR was recovered from a man in his sixties in good health. The sequencing input was PBMCs. The V and J genes are TRBV20-1 and TRBJ1-5; 8 bases are shared with TRBD1. CDR3 in DNA: TGCAGTGCTAGAGAGGCCAGGGGGCAAGGGCAGCCCCAGCATTTT. It encodes CSAREARGQGQPQHF.